This TCR beta chain was captured by sequencing in a study of T cell responses to AZD1222 COVID-19 vaccine. Overall study findings and caveats: A mostly white British donor set with more females was recruited, and clonal diversity was possibly underestimated.

Concerning this clone itself: Its antigen is undetermined.

Measured with immunoSEQ multiplex PCR; TCRdb has only the in-frame clones, and not every one. The sample holds 90,000 to 110,000 clones, approximately 85% seen once. Germline CDR1 and CDR2: KGHSH and LQKENI. The CDR3 is 13 amino acids. The V segment lost 3 bases and the J segment 5 bases; nucleotides outside the gene matches: 3. This material consisted of peripheral blood, taken on day 0 of MenACWY control vaccination. The sequence was obtained from an adult in good health. The chain combines TRBV18 with TRBJ1-2; 7 bases line up with TRBD1. The CDR3 sequence is CASSPPGQYGYTF. The CDR3 coding sequence is TGTGCCAGCTCACCGCCGGGACAGTATGGCTACACCTTC.